This entry is about one T cell receptor (beta chain). Its antigen is undetermined. TCRdb re-called the 5' RACE reads through MiXCR, storing one row per CDR3 protein. The sample shows about 35,000 distinct CDR3 sequences, about 4.1% of them seen only once. The V gene's germline CDR1 is SNHLY and CDR2 FYNNEI. V was trimmed by 7 bases and J by 7 bases, leaving 13 bases between them. This CDR3 has 13 residues. This record belongs to a study of neurological immune-mediated disorders. Findings and limits, study-wide: Healthy controls had more TCR clonal expansion than multiple sclerosis, which showed the least, whereas HTLV-1-associated myelopathy showed the most. The multiple sclerosis repertoire cluster was not associated with any clinical or MRI feature. The repertoires of 18 of 34 multiple sclerosis patients were placed by phylogenetic grouping in a single related-CDR3 cluster, which may be a signature.

The chain has TRBV2 and TRBJ1-4; D gene unclear. This sequence was found in a man aged 30 to 39 with multiple sclerosis. Sequenced material: PBMCs. Here the CDR3 reads CASMWVDGEKLFF. The CDR3 DNA reads as TGTGCCAGCATGTGGGTGGACGGTGAAAAACTGTTTTTT.